This is a list of T cell receptor beta chains from one sample in a study of T cells in Graves' hyperthyroidism and ophthalmopathy. TCRdb reprocessed the multiplex PCR reads with MiXCR, giving one entry per CDR3 protein. The sample carries roughly 400,000 distinct CDR3 sequences, around 15% recorded once. Sequencing used blood. The source is a man aged 45-65 years with Graves' ophthalmopathy. The CDR3 runs from the conserved cysteine through the conserved F or W. The order of the fields is CDR3 protein, CDR3 length, V gene, J gene.

cdr3_aa: CATGRGDLVYEQYF
cdr3_length: 14
v_call: TRBV19
j_call: TRBJ2-7

cdr3_aa: CASSGQGAGTEAFF
cdr3_length: 14
v_call: TRBV5-1
j_call: TRBJ1-1

cdr3_aa: CASSQEGAQGVNYGYTF
cdr3_length: 17
v_call: TRBV4-1
j_call: TRBJ1-2

cdr3_aa: CASSDREGGYNEQFF
cdr3_length: 15
v_call: TRBV28
j_call: TRBJ2-1

cdr3_aa: CASAARTFLGKGTEAFF
cdr3_length: 17
v_call: TRBV12-5
j_call: TRBJ1-1

cdr3_aa: CASSSPLSSIQETQYF
cdr3_length: 16
v_call: TRBV7-8
j_call: TRBJ2-5

cdr3_aa: CASSSGTGYNEQFF
cdr3_length: 14
v_call: TRBV5-1
j_call: TRBJ2-1

cdr3_aa: CASSPSPGLAGYPYTGELFF
cdr3_length: 20
v_call: TRBV13
j_call: TRBJ2-2

cdr3_aa: CSAHPGHNQETQYF
cdr3_length: 14
v_call: TRBV20-1
j_call: TRBJ2-5

cdr3_aa: CASRPTDVESSYNEQFF
cdr3_length: 17
v_call: TRBV12-3/TRBV12-4
j_call: TRBJ2-1

cdr3_aa: CASSADSNNQGYEQYF
cdr3_length: 16
v_call: TRBV9
j_call: TRBJ2-7

cdr3_aa: CASLDDPGEKLFF
cdr3_length: 13
v_call: TRBV19
j_call: TRBJ1-4

cdr3_aa: CASSIDGTDTQYF
cdr3_length: 13
v_call: TRBV19
j_call: TRBJ2-3

cdr3_aa: CADYLLLRDEQYF
cdr3_length: 13
v_call: TRBV28
j_call: TRBJ2-7

cdr3_aa: CASSRGTAGSGNTIYF
cdr3_length: 16
v_call: TRBV3-1
j_call: TRBJ1-3

cdr3_aa: CSVDGGSPYYGYTF
cdr3_length: 14
v_call: TRBV29-1
j_call: TRBJ1-2

cdr3_aa: CASSYGYVSNEAFF
cdr3_length: 14
v_call: TRBV7-2
j_call: TRBJ1-1

cdr3_aa: CASSRNRGQNTEAFF
cdr3_length: 15
v_call: TRBV19
j_call: TRBJ1-1

cdr3_aa: CASSRGLLQETQYF
cdr3_length: 14
v_call: TRBV28
j_call: TRBJ2-5

cdr3_aa: CASSPKIEQYF
cdr3_length: 11
v_call: TRBV6-2/TRBV6-3
j_call: TRBJ2-7

cdr3_aa: CASSLPGQGASPLHF
cdr3_length: 15
v_call: TRBV6-1
j_call: TRBJ1-6

cdr3_aa: CASSFPPGVNQPQHF
cdr3_length: 15
v_call: TRBV28
j_call: TRBJ1-5

cdr3_aa: CASSADQGGETQYF
cdr3_length: 14
v_call: TRBV9
j_call: TRBJ2-5

cdr3_aa: CASSRGQGEKPQHF
cdr3_length: 14
v_call: TRBV6-1
j_call: TRBJ1-5

cdr3_aa: CASSPRGSRNTEAFF
cdr3_length: 15
v_call: TRBV12-3/TRBV12-4
j_call: TRBJ1-1

cdr3_aa: CASSLRQTSNTEAFF
cdr3_length: 15
v_call: TRBV6-1
j_call: TRBJ1-1

cdr3_aa: CASSFSPGQGCGYTF
cdr3_length: 15
v_call: TRBV27
j_call: TRBJ1-2

cdr3_aa: CASSPGRENWEQFF
cdr3_length: 14
v_call: TRBV12-3/TRBV12-4
j_call: TRBJ2-1

cdr3_aa: CSLETGTVYEAFF
cdr3_length: 13
v_call: TRBV20-1
j_call: TRBJ1-1

cdr3_aa: CASSLSRIEAFF
cdr3_length: 12
v_call: TRBV12-3/TRBV12-4
j_call: TRBJ1-1

cdr3_aa: CATSNYEQYF
cdr3_length: 10
v_call: TRBV10-3
j_call: TRBJ2-7

cdr3_aa: CASSASRTGVRDEQYF
cdr3_length: 16
v_call: TRBV18
j_call: TRBJ2-7

cdr3_aa: CASSTGEFGQGVTYEQYF
cdr3_length: 18
v_call: TRBV6-1
j_call: TRBJ2-7

cdr3_aa: CSATLGGAGEVETQYF
cdr3_length: 16
v_call: TRBV20-1
j_call: TRBJ2-5

cdr3_aa: CASRWQRGYNEQFF
cdr3_length: 14
v_call: TRBV6-4
j_call: TRBJ2-1

cdr3_aa: CASSVEEGRNTEAFF
cdr3_length: 15
v_call: TRBV9
j_call: TRBJ1-1

cdr3_aa: CASSMVHNSGNTIYF
cdr3_length: 15
v_call: TRBV19
j_call: TRBJ1-3

cdr3_aa: CASSVGIYGYTF
cdr3_length: 12
v_call: TRBV7-9
j_call: TRBJ1-2

cdr3_aa: CASSKAKPGELFF
cdr3_length: 13
v_call: TRBV14
j_call: TRBJ2-2

cdr3_aa: CASSLGASATQYF
cdr3_length: 13
v_call: TRBV12-3/TRBV12-4
j_call: TRBJ2-5

cdr3_aa: CASSQGSQGGGYTF
cdr3_length: 14
v_call: TRBV3-1
j_call: TRBJ1-2

cdr3_aa: CASSKIDSYEQYF
cdr3_length: 13
v_call: TRBV27
j_call: TRBJ2-7

cdr3_aa: CSARDRAQRETQYF
cdr3_length: 14
v_call: TRBV20-1
j_call: TRBJ2-5

cdr3_aa: CSAMRTSGSWNNEQFF
cdr3_length: 16
v_call: TRBV20-1
j_call: TRBJ2-1

cdr3_aa: CASSPPGTEQPQHF
cdr3_length: 14
v_call: TRBV5-5
j_call: TRBJ1-5

cdr3_aa: CASSSQILAGPSYNEQFF
cdr3_length: 18
v_call: TRBV11-2
j_call: TRBJ2-1

cdr3_aa: CASSLSTVQETQYF
cdr3_length: 14
v_call: TRBV5-1
j_call: TRBJ2-5

cdr3_aa: CAETDLKTSTDTQYF
cdr3_length: 15
v_call: TRBV7-8
j_call: TRBJ2-3

cdr3_aa: CASSLEVKQPQHF
cdr3_length: 13
v_call: TRBV5-5
j_call: TRBJ1-5

cdr3_aa: CASSLSLAGVAETQYF
cdr3_length: 16
v_call: TRBV27
j_call: TRBJ2-5

cdr3_aa: CASSLPGQSHF
cdr3_length: 11
v_call: TRBV11-2
j_call: TRBJ2-5

cdr3_aa: CSVLSGTTDTQYF
cdr3_length: 13
v_call: TRBV29-1
j_call: TRBJ2-3

cdr3_aa: CSVGVARGYEQYF
cdr3_length: 13
v_call: TRBV29-1
j_call: TRBJ2-7

cdr3_aa: CAAKIRDRRGTDTQYF
cdr3_length: 16
v_call: TRBV24-1
j_call: TRBJ2-3

cdr3_aa: CASSLYLGRGISGANVLTF
cdr3_length: 19
v_call: TRBV27
j_call: TRBJ2-6